These T cell receptor beta chains were read from a single sample in a study of blood T cell repertoires in COVID-19. The assay was immunoSEQ multiplex PCR, and TCRdb's table has in-frame clones only and misses some. Of over 150,000 clones in the sample, roughly 80% were seen once. What was sequenced was peripheral blood. These receptors originate from a woman aged 55-75 years with acute or convalescent COVID-19. CDR3s include the opening cysteine and the closing phenylalanine or tryptophan. D genes are given only for firm matches. Expanded clones are given a class, and other clones once, few, many or no size at all.

abundance	j_gene	d_gene	v_gene	CDR3nt	CDR3aa
-	TRBJ2-4	-	TRBV28	TGTGCCAGCAGTTTACTTGAGGGAAAAAACATTCAGTACTTC	CASSLLEGKNIQYF
-	TRBJ1-4	-	TRBV30	TGTGCCTGGAGTCTCACAGGGCGGGGGGATGAAAAACTGTTTTTT	CAWSLTGRGDEKLFF
-	TRBJ1-1	-	TRBV3-1/TRBV3-2	TGTGCCAGCAGCCAAGATGGACAGTCCGGCACTGAAGCTTTCTTT	CASSQDGQSGTEAFF
-	TRBJ2-3	TRBD1	TRBV5-4	TGTGCCAGCAGCCGACCGGGACAGGAGGGCACAGATACGCAGTATTTT	CASSRPGQEGTDTQYF
once	TRBJ1-2	-	TRBV3-1/TRBV3-2	TGTGCCAGCAGCCAAGACGGGAGGCGGGAGTTTGGCTACACCTTC	CASSQDGRREFGYTF
-	TRBJ2-2	-	TRBV19	TGTGCCAGTAGGAGAGTCGGAGGGGCTGGCACCGGGGAGCTGTTTTTT	CASRRVGGAGTGELFF
-	TRBJ2-7	-	TRBV5-6	TGTGCCAGCAGCTTGCCCTCGGACGGGGAAGGAAGGCAGTACTTC	CASSLPSDGEGRQYF
-	TRBJ1-6	-	TRBV5-6	TGTGCCAGCAGCTTGGTTGCAGGAACAGGGAATTCACCCCTCCACTTT	CASSLVAGTGNSPLHF
once	TRBJ1-1	-	TRBV12-3/TRBV12-4	TGTGCCAGCAGTTTCGACAGGAACACTGAAGCTTTCTTT	CASSFDRNTEAFF
many	TRBJ2-5	-	TRBV29-1	TGCAGCGTTGAGACTAACCAAGAGACCCAGTACTTC	CSVETNQETQYF
once	TRBJ1-1	TRBD1	TRBV6-1	TGTGCCAGCAGTGAAGCTCACGGGACAGACCTGAACACTGAAGCTTTCTTT	CASSEAHGTDLNTEAFF
-	TRBJ1-2	-	TRBV12-3/TRBV12-4	TGTGCCAGCAGTTTACAGGGCGTCTATGGCTACACCTTC	CASSLQGVYGYTF
few	TRBJ2-5	-	TRBV6-1	TGTGCCAGCAGTGAAGCGCAGGGCCAAGAGACCCAGTACTTC	CASSEAQGQETQYF
once	TRBJ2-3	TRBD2	TRBV6-6	TGTGCCAGCAGTTACGGAGCGGGGGGGGCCGCAGATACGCAGTATTTT	CASSYGAGGAADTQYF
-	TRBJ1-2	TRBD1	TRBV2	TGTGCCAGCAGTGCGACAGGGGACTATGGCTACACCTTC	CASSATGDYGYTF
-	TRBJ1-2	-	TRBV28	TGTGCCAGCAGTGGCCGGCCGCGGGGCTACACCTTC	CASSGRPRGYTF
once	TRBJ1-2	-	TRBV5-4	TGTGCCAGCAGCTTGAGCCAAGCGTATGGCTACACCTTC	CASSLSQAYGYTF
-	TRBJ1-1	-	TRBV2	TGTGCCAGCAGTGAAAGGGGCCCCGTCGGCCCTGAAGCTTTCTTT	CASSERGPVGPEAFF
-	TRBJ1-2	TRBD1	TRBV5-6	TGTGCCAGCAGCCGACAGGGGGCAGAGTGGTATGGCTACACCTTC	CASSRQGAEWYGYTF
few	TRBJ2-5	-	TRBV28	TGTGCCAGCAGTTTATTGTCCGGTGACAGCCAAGAGACCCAGTACTTC	CASSLLSGDSQETQYF
-	TRBJ1-1	-	TRBV19	TGTGCCAGTAGTATAGGGGGGCTGACGAACACTGAAGCTTTCTTT	CASSIGGLTNTEAFF
-	TRBJ2-5	TRBD1	TRBV27	TGTGCCAGCAGTCCCGGGACAGATCAAGAGAGGGCCCAGTACTTC	CASSPGTDQERAQYF
-	TRBJ2-1	TRBD1	TRBV7-2	TGTGCCAGCAGCTTCGGGACAGGGAGGTATGAGCAGTTCTTC	CASSFGTGRYEQFF
-	TRBJ1-1	-	TRBV24-1	TGTGCCACCAGTGATTTACCCGACATGGAGAACACTGAAGCTTTCTTT	CATSDLPDMENTEAFF
-	TRBJ1-5	-	TRBV23-1	TGCGCCAGCATTCAAGATGGAGCTTATAGCAATCAGCCCCAGCATTTT	CASIQDGAYSNQPQHF
-	TRBJ2-2	-	TRBV14	TGTGCCAGCAGCCAGGGCAACACCGGGGAGCTGTTTTTT	CASSQGNTGELFF
-	TRBJ1-5	-	TRBV28	TGTGCCAGCAGTCAAAACAGCAATAGCAATCAGCCCCAGCATTTT	CASSQNSNSNQPQHF
-	TRBJ1-1	TRBD1	TRBV29-1	TGCAGCGCACGGACAGGACTGAACACTGAAGCTTTCTTT	CSARTGLNTEAFF
-	TRBJ2-7	TRBD2	TRBV7-9	TGTGCCAGCAGCCCTGGGACTAGCGGGGGTTACGAGCAGTACTTC	CASSPGTSGGYEQYF
-	TRBJ1-3	-	TRBV10-3	TGTGCCATCAGCGCAGGATACACCATATATTTT	CAISAGYTIYF
-	TRBJ1-4	-	TRBV18	TGTGCCAGCTCACCAGATGGCGAAAAACTGTTTTTT	CASSPDGEKLFF
-	TRBJ1-2	-	TRBV10-3	TGTGCCATCAGATCCGGGACACAGAACTATGGCTACACCTTC	CAIRSGTQNYGYTF
-	TRBJ1-2	TRBD1	TRBV27	TGTGCCAGCAGGGCTGACCGGGACAGGGGGCCGTCTAACTATGGCTACACCTTC	CASRADRDRGPSNYGYTF
few	TRBJ2-1	-	TRBV7-3	TGTGCCAGCAGCCCCTCCGAGGGCCCGTACAATGAGCAGTTCTTC	CASSPSEGPYNEQFF
-	TRBJ2-7	TRBD2	TRBV5-4	TGTGCCAGCAGCCTGTATGGGGGGGACGAGCAGTACTTC	CASSLYGGDEQYF
-	TRBJ2-7	-	TRBV6-1	TGTGCCAGCAGTGAAATATGGGGCAGGGGTCACTACGAGCAGTACTTC	CASSEIWGRGHYEQYF
-	TRBJ2-5	TRBD2	TRBV7-9	TGTGCCAGCACCCAACTAGCGGGGGGGCTGGAGACCCAGTACTTC	CASTQLAGGLETQYF
-	TRBJ1-2	-	TRBV5-1	TGCGCCAGCAGCGGCGGGACTTCCCACTATGGCTACACCTTC	CASSGGTSHYGYTF
few	TRBJ2-7	TRBD2	TRBV4-2	TGTGCCAGCAGCCAAGCATCCGGGACTAGTATCTACGAGCAGTACTTC	CASSQASGTSIYEQYF
-	TRBJ2-1	TRBD1	TRBV19	TGTGCCAGTAGTACGTTGACAGGGGGCCAAAGGAATGAGCAGTTCTTC	CASSTLTGGQRNEQFF
many	TRBJ2-7	-	TRBV6-5	TGTGCCAGCAATAGACAGGTCCACGAGCAGTACTTC	CASNRQVHEQYF
-	TRBJ2-7	-	TRBV12-5	TGTGCTAGTGCCACGGACAGCCCCGCCTACGAGCAGTACTTC	CASATDSPAYEQYF
-	TRBJ1-2	-	TRBV19	TGTGCCAGTAGTATGGGACTTAACTATGGCTACACCTTC	CASSMGLNYGYTF
-	TRBJ1-1	-	TRBV27	TGTGCCAGCAGTTTTGGGCAGGGAAACACTGAAGCTTTCTTT	CASSFGQGNTEAFF
-	TRBJ2-5	-	TRBV5-6	TGTGCCAGCACCGGAACGGAGGAGACCCAGTACTTC	CASTGTEETQYF
-	TRBJ2-4	TRBD1	TRBV3-1/TRBV3-2	TGTGCCAGCAGCCCCGCTCCGGGACAGGGGACTGAAAACATTCAGTACTTC	CASSPAPGQGTENIQYF
-	TRBJ2-5	-	TRBV28	TGTGCCAGCAGTTTAGCGACATTCCAAGAGACCCAGTACTTC	CASSLATFQETQYF
-	TRBJ2-1	TRBD2	TRBV7-9	TGTGCCAGCAGCTTAGCGGCTAGCGGGGGGGCTGACCACAATGAGCAGTTCTTC	CASSLAASGGADHNEQFF
-	TRBJ2-1	TRBD2	TRBV7-9	TGTGCCAGCAGCTCCGGGACTAGCGGGGTTGAGGAGCAGTTCTTC	CASSSGTSGVEEQFF
-	TRBJ1-2	-	TRBV30	TGTGCCTGGAGTTTCGGCGGAAACTATGGCTACACCTTC	CAWSFGGNYGYTF
-	TRBJ1-1	-	TRBV19	TGTGCCAGTAGTATAGATCGCACTCGGGGTATGGTAGACACTGAAGCTTTCTTT	CASSIDRTRGMVDTEAFF
-	TRBJ1-2	TRBD1	TRBV18	TGTGCCAGCTCACCACCGGGACAGATACTCTATGGCTACACCTTC	CASSPPGQILYGYTF
-	TRBJ2-2	TRBD1	TRBV27	TGTGCCAGCAGCTCCACAGGGGTTAAAACCGGGGAGCTGTTTTTT	CASSSTGVKTGELFF
few	TRBJ2-5	-	TRBV30	TGTGCCTGGACAAAGTCAATGGGCGTATTGGAGACCCAGTACTTC	CAWTKSMGVLETQYF
-	TRBJ1-3	TRBD1	TRBV6-5	TGTGCCAGCAGTTACGACAGGGCCGGAAACACCATATATTTT	CASSYDRAGNTIYF
few	TRBJ1-1	-	TRBV11-1	TGTGCCAGCAGCTTGACAGGCTTGTACACTGAAGCTTTCTTT	CASSLTGLYTEAFF
-	TRBJ1-2	TRBD1	TRBV3-1/TRBV3-2	TGTGCCAGCGCTTACAGGGGGGGACGGGCTAACTATGGCTACACCTTC	CASAYRGGRANYGYTF
-	TRBJ1-6	-	TRBV4-2	TGTGCCAGCAGCCAAGGGCAGGTGAACTCACCCCTCCACTTT	CASSQGQVNSPLHF
-	TRBJ1-2	-	TRBV2	TGTGCCAGCAGTGATGGCGTAGGGGCAGGCTATGGCTACACCTTC	CASSDGVGAGYGYTF